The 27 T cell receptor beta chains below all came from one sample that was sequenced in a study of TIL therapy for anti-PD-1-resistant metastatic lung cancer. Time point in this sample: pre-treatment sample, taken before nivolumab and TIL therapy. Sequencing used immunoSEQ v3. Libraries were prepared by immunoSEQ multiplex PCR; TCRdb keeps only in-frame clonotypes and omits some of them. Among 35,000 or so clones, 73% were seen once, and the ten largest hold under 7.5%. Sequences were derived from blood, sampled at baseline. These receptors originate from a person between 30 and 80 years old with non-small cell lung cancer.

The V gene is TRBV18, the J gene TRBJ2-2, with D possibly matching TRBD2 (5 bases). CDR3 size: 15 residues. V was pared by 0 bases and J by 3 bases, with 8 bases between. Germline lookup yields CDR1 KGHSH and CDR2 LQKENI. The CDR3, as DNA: TGTGCCAGCTCACCACCGGAGGTCGACACCGGGGAGCTGTTTTTT. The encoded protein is CASSPPEVDTGELFF.

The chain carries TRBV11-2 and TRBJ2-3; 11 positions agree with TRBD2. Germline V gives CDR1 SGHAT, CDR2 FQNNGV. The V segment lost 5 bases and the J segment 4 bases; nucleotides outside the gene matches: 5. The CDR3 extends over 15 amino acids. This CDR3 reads CASSLAGGWADTQYF. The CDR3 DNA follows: TGTGCCAGCAGCCTAGCGGGGGGCTGGGCAGATACGCAGTATTTT.

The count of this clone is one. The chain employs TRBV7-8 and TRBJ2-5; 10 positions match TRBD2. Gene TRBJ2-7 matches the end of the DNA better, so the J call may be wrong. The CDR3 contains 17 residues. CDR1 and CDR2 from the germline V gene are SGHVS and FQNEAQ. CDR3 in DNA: TGTGCCAGCAGCTTACCAGCGGGGGGGATTAGCTCCTACGAGCAGTACTTC. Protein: CASSLPAGGISSYEQYF.

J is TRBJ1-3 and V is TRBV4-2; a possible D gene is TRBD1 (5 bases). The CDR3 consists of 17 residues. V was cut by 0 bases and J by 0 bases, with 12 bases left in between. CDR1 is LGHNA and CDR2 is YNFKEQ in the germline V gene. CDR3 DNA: TGTGCCAGCAGCCAAGATAGTACAGGAAACTCTGGAAACACCATATATTTT. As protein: CASSQDSTGNSGNTIYF.

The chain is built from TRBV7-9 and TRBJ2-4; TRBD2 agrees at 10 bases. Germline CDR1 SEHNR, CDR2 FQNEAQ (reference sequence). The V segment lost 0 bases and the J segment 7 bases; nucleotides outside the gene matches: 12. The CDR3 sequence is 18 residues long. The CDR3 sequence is CASSLARGSSGGLNIQYF. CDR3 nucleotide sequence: TGTGCCAGCAGCTTAGCCCGTGGGTCTAGCGGGGGTTTGAACATTCAGTACTTC.

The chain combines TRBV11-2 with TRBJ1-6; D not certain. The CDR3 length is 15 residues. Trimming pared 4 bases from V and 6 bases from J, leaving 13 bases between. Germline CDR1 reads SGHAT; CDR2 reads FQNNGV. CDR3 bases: TGTGCCAGCAGCTCGGTCCGGGGTCCTAATTCACCCCTCCACTTT. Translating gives CASSSVRGPNSPLHF.

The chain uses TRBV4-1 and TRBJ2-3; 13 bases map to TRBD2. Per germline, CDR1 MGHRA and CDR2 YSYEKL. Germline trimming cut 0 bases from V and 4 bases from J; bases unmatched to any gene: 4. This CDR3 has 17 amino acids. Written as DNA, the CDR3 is TGCGCCAGCAGCCAAGACAGGACTAGCGGGAGTTCAGATACGCAGTATTTT. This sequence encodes CASSQDRTSGSSDTQYF.

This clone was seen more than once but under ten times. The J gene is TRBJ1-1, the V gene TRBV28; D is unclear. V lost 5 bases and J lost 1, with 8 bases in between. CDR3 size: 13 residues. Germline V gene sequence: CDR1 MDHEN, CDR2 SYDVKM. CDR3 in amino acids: CASSPQANTEAFF. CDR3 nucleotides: TGTGCCAGCAGTCCCCAGGCGAACACTGAAGCTTTCTTT.

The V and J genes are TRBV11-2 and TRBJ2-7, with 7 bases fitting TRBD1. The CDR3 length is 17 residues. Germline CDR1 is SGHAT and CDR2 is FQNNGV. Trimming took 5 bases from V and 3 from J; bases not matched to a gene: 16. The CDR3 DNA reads TGTGCCAGCAGCAATAGTAGGGGGAGACAGGGCCGCTACGAGCAGTACTTC. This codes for CASSNSRGRQGRYEQYF. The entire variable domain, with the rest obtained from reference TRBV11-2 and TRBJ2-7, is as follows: EAGVAQSPRYKIIEKRQSVAFWCNPISGHATLYWYQQILGQGPKLLIQFQNNGVVDDSQLPKDRFSAERLKGVDSTLKIQPAKLEDSAVYLCASSNSRGRQGRYEQYFGPGTRLTVT.

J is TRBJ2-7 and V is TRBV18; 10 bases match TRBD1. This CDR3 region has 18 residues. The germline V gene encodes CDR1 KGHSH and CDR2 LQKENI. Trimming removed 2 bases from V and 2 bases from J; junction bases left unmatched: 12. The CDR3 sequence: CASSPRGQGLAGPYEQYF. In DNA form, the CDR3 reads TGTGCCAGCTCACCAAGGGGACAGGGGTTAGCGGGACCCTACGAGCAGTACTTC. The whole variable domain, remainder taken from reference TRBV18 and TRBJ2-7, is NAGVMQNPRHLVRRRGQEARLRCSPMKGHSHVYWYRQLPEEGLKFMVYLQKENIIDESGMPKERFSAEFPKEGPSILRIQQVVRGDSAAYFCASSPRGQGLAGPYEQYFGPGTRLTVT.

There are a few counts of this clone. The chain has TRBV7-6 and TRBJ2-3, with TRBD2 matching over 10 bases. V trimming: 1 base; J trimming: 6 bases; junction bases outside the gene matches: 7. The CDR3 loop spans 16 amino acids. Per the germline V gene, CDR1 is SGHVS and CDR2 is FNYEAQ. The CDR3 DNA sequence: TGTGCCAGCAGCTTAGTTCCTAGCGGGAGCGGTGATACGCAGTATTTT. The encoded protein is CASSLVPSGSGDTQYF.

The CDR3 DNA sequence: TGTGCCAGCAGTTCCCCATACGAGCAGTACTTC. Its translation is CASSSPYEQYF. The gene calls are TRBV6-1 and TRBJ2-7; no clear D. The length of the CDR3 is 11 residues. The germline V gene encodes CDR1 MNHNS and CDR2 SASEGT. V was clipped by 5 bases and J by 4 bases, with 6 bases between them.

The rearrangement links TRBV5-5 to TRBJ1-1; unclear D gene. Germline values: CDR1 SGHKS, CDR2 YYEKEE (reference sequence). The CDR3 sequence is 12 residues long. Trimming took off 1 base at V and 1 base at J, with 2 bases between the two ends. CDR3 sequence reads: CASSLKNTEAFF. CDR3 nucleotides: TGTGCCAGCAGCTTGAAGAACACTGAAGCTTTCTTT. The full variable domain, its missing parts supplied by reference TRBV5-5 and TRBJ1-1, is DAGVTQSPTHLIKTRGQQVTLRCSPISGHKSVSWYQQVLGQGPQFIFQYYEKEERGRGNFPDRFSARQFPNYSSELNVNALLLGDSALYLCASSLKNTEAFFGQGTRLTVV.

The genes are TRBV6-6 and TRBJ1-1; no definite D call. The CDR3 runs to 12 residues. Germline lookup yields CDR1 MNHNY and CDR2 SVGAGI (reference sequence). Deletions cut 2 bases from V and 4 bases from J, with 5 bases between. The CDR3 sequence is CASSYVSTEAFF. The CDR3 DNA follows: TGTGCCAGCAGTTACGTGAGCACTGAAGCTTTCTTT.

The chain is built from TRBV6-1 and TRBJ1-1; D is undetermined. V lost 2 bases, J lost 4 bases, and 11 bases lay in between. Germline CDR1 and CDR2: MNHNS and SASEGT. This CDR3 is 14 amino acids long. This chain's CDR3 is CASSENWGGTEAFF. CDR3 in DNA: TGTGCCAGCAGTGAAAATTGGGGTGGCACTGAAGCTTTCTTT.

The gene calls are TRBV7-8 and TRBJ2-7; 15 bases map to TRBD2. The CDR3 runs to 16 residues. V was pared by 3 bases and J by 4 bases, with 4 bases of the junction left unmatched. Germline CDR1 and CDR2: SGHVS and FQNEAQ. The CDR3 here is CASSLYGTSGGYEQYF. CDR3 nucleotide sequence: TGTGCCAGCAGCTTGTACGGGACTAGCGGGGGGTACGAGCAGTACTTC.

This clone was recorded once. This chain's CDR3 is CASSSNQGETQYF. CDR3 DNA sequence: TGTGCCAGCAGCTCCAACCAAGGAGAGACCCAGTACTTC. V usage is TRBV5-5 and J usage is TRBJ2-5; D remains unclear. Germline loops: CDR1 SGHKS, CDR2 YYEKEE (reference sequence). The CDR3 extends over 13 amino acids. V lost 3 bases to trimming and J lost 4 bases, with 10 bases between them.

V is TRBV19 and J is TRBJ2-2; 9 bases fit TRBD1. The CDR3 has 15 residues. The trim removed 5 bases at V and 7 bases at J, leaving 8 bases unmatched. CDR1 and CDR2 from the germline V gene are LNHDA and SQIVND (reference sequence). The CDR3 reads CASSVLTGGDGELFF. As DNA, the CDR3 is TGTGCCAGTAGTGTGCTGACAGGGGGAGACGGGGAGCTGTTTTTT. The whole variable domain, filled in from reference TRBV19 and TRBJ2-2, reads DGGITQSPKYLFRKEGQNVTLSCEQNLNHDAMYWYRQDPGQGLRLIYYSQIVNDFQKGDIAEGYSVSREKKESFPLTVTSAQKNPTAFYLCASSVLTGGDGELFFGEGSRLTVL.

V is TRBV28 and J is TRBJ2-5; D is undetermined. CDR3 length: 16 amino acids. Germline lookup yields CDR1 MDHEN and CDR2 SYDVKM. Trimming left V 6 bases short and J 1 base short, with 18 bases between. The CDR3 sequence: CASRPHRALVQETQYF. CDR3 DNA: TGTGCCAGCAGACCCCATCGGGCGCTAGTCCAAGAGACCCAGTACTTC.

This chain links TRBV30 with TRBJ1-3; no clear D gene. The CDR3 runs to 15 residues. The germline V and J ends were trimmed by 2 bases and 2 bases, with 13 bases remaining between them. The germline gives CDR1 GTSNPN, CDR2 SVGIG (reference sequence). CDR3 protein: CAWSLLDFPGNTIYF. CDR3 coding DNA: TGTGCCTGGAGTCTTCTAGACTTCCCTGGAAACACCATATATTTT.

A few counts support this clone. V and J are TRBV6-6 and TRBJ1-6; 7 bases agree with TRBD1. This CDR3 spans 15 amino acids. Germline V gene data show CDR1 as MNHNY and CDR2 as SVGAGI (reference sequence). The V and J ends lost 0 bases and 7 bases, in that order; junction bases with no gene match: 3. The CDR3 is CASSYSTGSNSPLHF. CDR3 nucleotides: TGTGCCAGCAGTTACTCGACAGGGTCGAATTCACCCCTCCACTTT.

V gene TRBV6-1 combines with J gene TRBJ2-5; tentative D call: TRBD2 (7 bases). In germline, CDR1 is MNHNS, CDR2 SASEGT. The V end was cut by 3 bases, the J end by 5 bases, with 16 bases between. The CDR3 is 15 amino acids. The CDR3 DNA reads TGTGCCAGCAGTGAGACACCCGGGGGGCGGGAGACCCAGTACTTC. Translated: CASSETPGGRETQYF.

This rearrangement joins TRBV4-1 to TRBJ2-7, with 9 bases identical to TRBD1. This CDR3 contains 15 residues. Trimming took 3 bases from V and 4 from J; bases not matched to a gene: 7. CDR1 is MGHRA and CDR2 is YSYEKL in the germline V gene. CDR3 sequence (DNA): TGCGCCAGCAGCCAGGCCGGGACAGGGTGGTACGAGCAGTACTTC. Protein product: CASSQAGTGWYEQYF.

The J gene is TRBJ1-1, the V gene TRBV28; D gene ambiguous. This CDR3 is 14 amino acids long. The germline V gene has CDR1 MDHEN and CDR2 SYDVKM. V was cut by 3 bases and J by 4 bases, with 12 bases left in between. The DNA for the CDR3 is TGTGCCAGCAGTTTTGCGGTGTTTGGCACTGAAGCTTTCTTT. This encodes CASSFAVFGTEAFF.

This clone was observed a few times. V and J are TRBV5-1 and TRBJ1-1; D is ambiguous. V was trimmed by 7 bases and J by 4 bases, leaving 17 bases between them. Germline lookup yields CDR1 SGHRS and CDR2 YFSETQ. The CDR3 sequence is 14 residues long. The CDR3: CASSDGLTGTEAFF. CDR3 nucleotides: TGCGCCAGCTCGGATGGGCTCACGGGCACTGAAGCTTTCTTT. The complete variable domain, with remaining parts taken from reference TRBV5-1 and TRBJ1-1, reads KAGVTQTPRYLIKTRGQQVTLSCSPISGHRSVSWYQQTPGQGLQFLFEYFSETQRNKGNFPGRFSGRQFSNSRSEMNVSTLELGDSALYLCASSDGLTGTEAFFGQGTRLTVV.

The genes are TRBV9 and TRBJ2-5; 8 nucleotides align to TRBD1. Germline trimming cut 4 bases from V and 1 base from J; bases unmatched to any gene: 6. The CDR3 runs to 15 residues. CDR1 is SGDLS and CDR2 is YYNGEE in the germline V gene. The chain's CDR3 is CASSPNTGGQETQYF. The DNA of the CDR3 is TGTGCCAGCAGCCCCAACACAGGGGGCCAAGAGACCCAGTACTTC.

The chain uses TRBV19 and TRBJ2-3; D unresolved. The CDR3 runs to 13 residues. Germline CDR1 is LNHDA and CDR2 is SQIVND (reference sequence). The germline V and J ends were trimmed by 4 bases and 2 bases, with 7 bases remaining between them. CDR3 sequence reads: CASSTGPTDTQYF. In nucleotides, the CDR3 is TGTGCCAGTAGTACCGGGCCCACAGATACGCAGTATTTT.